The TCR beta chain under discussion was sequenced for a study of response to subunit inactivated influenza vaccine. Notes on the study in general: After each seasonal influenza vaccination, few new T cells are recruited, the authors suggested.

Germline V gives CDR1 DFQATT, CDR2 SNEGSKA (reference sequence). The ends were cut back, 0 bases at V and 5 bases at J, with 10 bases in the middle. The length of the CDR3 is 13 residues. TCRdb processed the RT-PCR reads anew with MiXCR; each CDR3 protein has one entry. This table holds under 550,000 distinct CDR3 sequences, approximately 7.1% found once. This clonotype has more than one count but fewer than ten. The antigen remains unidentified. The TCR originated in a man between 50 and 69 years old who received an inactivated influenza vaccine. The sequences come from PBMCs from blood, collected around 2 years after vaccination. The rearrangement joins TRBV20-1 to TRBJ2-5; D call uncertain. Here the CDR3 DNA reads TGCAGTGCTAGAGATCGGCTTCTGGAGACCCAGTACTTC. Its protein is CSARDRLLETQYF.